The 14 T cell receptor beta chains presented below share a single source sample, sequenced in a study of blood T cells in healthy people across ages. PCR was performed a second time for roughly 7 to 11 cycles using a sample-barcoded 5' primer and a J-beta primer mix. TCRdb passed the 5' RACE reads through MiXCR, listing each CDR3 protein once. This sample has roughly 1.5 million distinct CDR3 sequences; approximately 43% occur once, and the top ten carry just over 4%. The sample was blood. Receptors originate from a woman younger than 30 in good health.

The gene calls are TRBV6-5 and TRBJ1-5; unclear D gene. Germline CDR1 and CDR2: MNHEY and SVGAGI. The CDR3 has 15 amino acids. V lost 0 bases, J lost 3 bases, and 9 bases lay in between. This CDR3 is CASSYSPDDNQPQHF. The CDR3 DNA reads TGTGCCAGCAGTTACTCCCCCGACGACAATCAGCCCCAGCATTTT.

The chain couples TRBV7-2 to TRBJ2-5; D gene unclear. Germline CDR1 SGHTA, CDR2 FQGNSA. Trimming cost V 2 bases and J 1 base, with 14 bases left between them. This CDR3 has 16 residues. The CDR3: CASSLNILRTQETQYF. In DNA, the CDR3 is TGTGCCAGCAGCTTAAACATCCTCAGAACCCAAGAGACCCAGTACTTC.

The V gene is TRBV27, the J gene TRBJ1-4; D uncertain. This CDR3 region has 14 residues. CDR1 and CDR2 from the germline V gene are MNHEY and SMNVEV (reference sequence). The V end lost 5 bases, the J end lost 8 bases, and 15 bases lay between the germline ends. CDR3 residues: CASSVGEEREKLFF. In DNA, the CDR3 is TGTGCCAGCAGTGTCGGGGAGGAGAGGGAAAAACTGTTTTTT.

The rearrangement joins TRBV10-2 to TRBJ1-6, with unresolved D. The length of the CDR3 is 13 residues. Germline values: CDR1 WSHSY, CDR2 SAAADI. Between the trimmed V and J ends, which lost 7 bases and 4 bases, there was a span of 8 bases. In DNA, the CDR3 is TGCGCCAGCATCAGAGATTATAATTCACCCCTCCACTTT. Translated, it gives CASIRDYNSPLHF.

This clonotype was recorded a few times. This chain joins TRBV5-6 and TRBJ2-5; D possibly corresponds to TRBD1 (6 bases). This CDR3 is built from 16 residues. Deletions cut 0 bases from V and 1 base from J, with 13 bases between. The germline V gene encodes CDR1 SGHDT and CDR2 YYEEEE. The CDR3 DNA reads TGTGCCAGCAGCTTGGAAAGGGGGACCTTCCAAGAGACCCAGTACTTC. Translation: CASSLERGTFQETQYF.

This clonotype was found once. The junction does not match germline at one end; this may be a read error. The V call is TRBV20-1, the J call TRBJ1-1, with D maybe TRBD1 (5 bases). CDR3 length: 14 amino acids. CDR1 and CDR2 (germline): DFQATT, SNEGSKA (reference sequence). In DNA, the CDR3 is TGCAGCGCTAGAAGGACCGGGGGAGACACTGAAGCTTTCTTT. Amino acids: CSARRTGGDTEAFF.

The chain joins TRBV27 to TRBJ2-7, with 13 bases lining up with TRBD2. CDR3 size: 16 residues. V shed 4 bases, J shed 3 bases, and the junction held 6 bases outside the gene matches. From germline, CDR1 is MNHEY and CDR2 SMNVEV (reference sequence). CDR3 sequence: CASSSPTSGGLYEQYF. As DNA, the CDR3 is TGTGCCAGCAGTTCACCGACTAGCGGGGGGCTCTACGAGCAGTACTTC.

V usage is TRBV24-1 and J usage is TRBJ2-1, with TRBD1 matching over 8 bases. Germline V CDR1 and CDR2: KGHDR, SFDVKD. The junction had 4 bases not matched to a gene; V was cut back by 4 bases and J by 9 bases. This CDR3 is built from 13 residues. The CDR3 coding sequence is TGTGCCACCAGTGAAGCAGGGGGCGGTGAGCAGTTCTTC. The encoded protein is CATSEAGGGEQFF.

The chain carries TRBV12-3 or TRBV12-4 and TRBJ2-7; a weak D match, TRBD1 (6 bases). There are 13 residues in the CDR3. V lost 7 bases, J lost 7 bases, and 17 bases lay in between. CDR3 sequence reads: CASKIGQYNEQYF. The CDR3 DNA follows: TGTGCCAGCAAGATTGGACAGTACAATGAGCAGTACTTC.

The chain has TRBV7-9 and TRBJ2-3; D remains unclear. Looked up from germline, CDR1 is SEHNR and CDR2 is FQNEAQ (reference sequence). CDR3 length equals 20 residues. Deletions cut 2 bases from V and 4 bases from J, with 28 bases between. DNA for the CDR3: TGTGCCAGCAGCTTAACGATAATCGGTTTCACCGATGGATATTCAGATACGCAGTATTTT. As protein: CASSLTIIGFTDGYSDTQYF.

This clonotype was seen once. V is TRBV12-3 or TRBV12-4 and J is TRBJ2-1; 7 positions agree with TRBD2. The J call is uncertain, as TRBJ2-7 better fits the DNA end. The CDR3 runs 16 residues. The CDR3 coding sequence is TGTGCCAGCAGTTCACCTAGCGGTCGCTCCTACAATGAGCAGTACTTC. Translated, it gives CASSSPSGRSYNEQYF.

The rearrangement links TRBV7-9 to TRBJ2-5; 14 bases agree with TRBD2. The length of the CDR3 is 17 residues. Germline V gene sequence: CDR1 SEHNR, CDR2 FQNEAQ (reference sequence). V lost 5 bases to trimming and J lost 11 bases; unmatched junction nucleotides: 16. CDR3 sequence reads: CASSPTSGRAQDNEQYF. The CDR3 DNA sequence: TGTGCCAGCAGCCCGACTAGCGGGAGGGCCCAAGACAATGAGCAGTACTTC.

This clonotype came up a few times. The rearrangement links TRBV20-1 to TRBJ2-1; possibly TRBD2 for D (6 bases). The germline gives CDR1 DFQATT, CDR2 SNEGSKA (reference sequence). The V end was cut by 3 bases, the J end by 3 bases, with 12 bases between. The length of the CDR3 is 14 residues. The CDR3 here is CSARAGTLYNEQFF. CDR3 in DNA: TGCAGTGCTAGGGCCGGGACTCTCTACAATGAGCAGTTCTTC.

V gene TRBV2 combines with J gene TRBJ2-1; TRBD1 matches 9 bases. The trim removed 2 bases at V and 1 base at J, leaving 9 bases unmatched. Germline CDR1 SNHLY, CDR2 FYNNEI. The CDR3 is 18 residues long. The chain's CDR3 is CASSEPGQGIKSYNEQFF. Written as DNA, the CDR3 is TGTGCCAGCAGTGAACCGGGACAGGGCATTAAGTCCTACAATGAGCAGTTCTTC.